These 32 T cell receptor beta chains came from one sample sequenced in a study of graft-versus-host responses after intestinal transplantation. Produced via immunoSEQ multiplex PCR; TCRdb's table is partial and in-frame only. This table holds over 80,000 clones, roughly 86% found once. The specimen was PBMCs, collected 255 days after intestinal transplant. The receptors originated from a human patient who received an intestinal transplant, so some T cells may come from the graft donor.

V gene TRBV19 combines with J gene TRBJ2-3; TRBD1 agrees at 9 bases. With V trimmed by 1 base and J by 5 bases, 7 bases remained unmatched. The length of the CDR3 is 16 residues. The germline CDR1 and CDR2 sequences are LNHDA and SQIVND (reference sequence). CDR3 residues: CASSIARQGEGDTQYF. The CDR3 DNA sequence: TGTGCCAGTAGTATAGCGCGACAGGGGGAAGGAGATACGCAGTATTTT.

The rearrangement links TRBV10-2 to TRBJ2-5, with unresolved D. CDR1 is WSHSY and CDR2 is SAAADI in the germline V gene. Trimming removed 8 bases at V and 5 bases at J, with 15 bases between. The CDR3 totals 13 residues. CDR3 amino acids: CASLESRWETQYF. In DNA, the CDR3 is TGCGCCAGCCTGGAAAGTAGGTGGGAGACCCAGTACTTC.

The V gene is TRBV6-5, the J gene TRBJ1-5; unclear D gene. V dropped 5 bases and J dropped 5 bases, with 10 bases sitting between them. From germline, CDR1 is MNHEY and CDR2 SVGAGI. The CDR3 loop spans 13 amino acids. CDR3 nucleotides: TGTGCCAGCAGTGGTTTGGGTGATCAGCCCCAGCATTTT. This gives the protein CASSGLGDQPQHF.

The genes are TRBV5-1 and TRBJ2-1; D uncertain. From germline, CDR1 is SGHRS and CDR2 YFSETQ. The CDR3 runs 12 residues. The V gene lost 4 bases and the J gene lost 6 bases, with 8 bases spanning the gap. CDR3 sequence: CASSPGFNEQFF. As DNA, the CDR3 is TGCGCCAGCAGCCCTGGATTCAATGAGCAGTTCTTC.

Here the CDR3 reads CASSSPGTGKGTEAFF. CDR3 coding DNA: TGTGCCAGCAGCTCCCCTGGGACAGGGAAGGGCACTGAAGCTTTCTTT. V is TRBV28 and J is TRBJ1-1; 9 nucleotides match TRBD1. The CDR3 has 16 residues. Germline-derived CDR1 and CDR2 are MDHEN and SYDVKM. The junction had 12 bases not matched to a gene; V was cut back by 6 bases and J by 4 bases.

The J gene is TRBJ2-7, the V gene TRBV6-1; 12 bases align to TRBD1. The CDR3 has 15 residues. The V segment lost 5 bases and the J segment 5 bases; nucleotides outside the gene matches: 7. CDR1 and CDR2 (germline): MNHNS, SASEGT. In DNA form, the CDR3 reads TGTGCCAGCAGTCCAATGGGACAGGGGGCCCACGAGCAGTACTTC. The encoded protein is CASSPMGQGAHEQYF.

This chain uses TRBV7-6 with TRBJ1-3; the D is unclear. Per germline, CDR1 SGHVS and CDR2 FNYEAQ. CDR3 size: 13 residues. With 5 bases removed from V and 4 bases from J, the gap between germline ends came to 9 bases. The CDR3 nucleotides read TGTGCCAGCAGCGCCGTTGAGGGAAACACCATATATTTT. Its translation: CASSAVEGNTIYF.

V usage is TRBV11-2 and J usage is TRBJ1-4, with 7 bases identical to TRBD1. The CDR3 covers 14 residues. The V segment lost 1 base and the J segment 8 bases; nucleotides outside the gene matches: 4. The germline CDR1 and CDR2 sequences are SGHAT and FQNNGV. CDR3 sequence (DNA): TGTGCCAGCAGCTTAGGGGGGACAGCGGAAAAACTGTTTTTT. Its translation: CASSLGGTAEKLFF.

V usage is TRBV5-1 and J usage is TRBJ1-3, with D unclear. CDR1 SGHRS and CDR2 YFSETQ come from the germline V gene. This CDR3 has 16 amino acids. Trimming took off 0 bases at V and 4 bases at J, with 14 bases between the two ends. The CDR3 region has the DNA TGCGCCAGCAGCTTGGCCCAAGGTGCGGAGGGAAACACCATATATTTT. Protein sequence: CASSLAQGAEGNTIYF.

This clone has only a few counts. The J gene is TRBJ2-2, the V gene TRBV6-4, with 10 bases matching TRBD2. CDR3 length: 16 amino acids. J was trimmed by 3 bases and V by 0 bases; bases with no gene match: 1. CDR1 is MRHNA, CDR2 SNTAGT, per germline. CDR3 sequence reads: CASSDSAGGDTGELFF. The CDR3 bases are TGTGCCAGCAGTGACTCAGCGGGAGGGGACACCGGGGAGCTGTTTTTT.

V is TRBV30 and J is TRBJ2-3, with 8 bases aligning to TRBD2. This CDR3 comprises 16 residues. From germline, CDR1 is GTSNPN and CDR2 SVGIG (reference sequence). V dropped 4 bases and J dropped 1; count of bases not matched to a gene: 10. CDR3: CAWTLERGSRTDTQYF. The CDR3 DNA reads TGTGCCTGGACCCTAGAGCGGGGGTCTCGCACAGATACGCAGTATTTT.

The V gene is TRBV19, the J gene TRBJ2-3; no clear D. Per the germline V gene, CDR1 is LNHDA and CDR2 is SQIVND (reference sequence). The CDR3 is 8 residues long. Here the CDR3 DNA reads TGTTCCACAGATACGCAGTATTTT. Translating gives CSTDTQYF.

The chain uses TRBV29-1 and TRBJ2-2; 10 bases fit TRBD1. Trimming cost V 6 bases and J 4 bases; bases outside gene matches: 5. CDR1 is SQVTM, CDR2 ANQGSEA, per germline. The CDR3 has 14 amino acids. This CDR3 reads CSVGQGGFTGELFF. The CDR3 nucleotides read TGCAGCGTCGGACAGGGGGGATTCACCGGGGAGCTGTTTTTT.

The rearrangement joins TRBV27 to TRBJ2-1, with 8 positions matching TRBD2. CDR3 length equals 13 residues. The junction had 4 bases not matched to a gene; V was cut back by 6 bases and J by 6 bases. Germline loops: CDR1 MNHEY, CDR2 SMNVEV (reference sequence). The CDR3, as DNA: TGTGCCAGCAGCCCGGGACTAGTCAATGAGCAGTTCTTC. Translating it yields CASSPGLVNEQFF.

The V and J genes are TRBV7-9 and TRBJ1-2, with 7 bases matching TRBD1. This CDR3 region has 14 residues. The V segment lost 5 bases and the J segment 4 bases; nucleotides outside the gene matches: 7. Germline loops: CDR1 SEHNR, CDR2 FQNEAQ (reference sequence). CDR3 amino acids: CASSPDRAGYGYTF. Here the CDR3 DNA reads TGTGCCAGCAGCCCCGACAGGGCGGGCTATGGCTACACCTTC. Filled out from reference TRBV7-9 and TRBJ1-2, the complete variable domain reads DTGVSQNPRHKITKRGQNVTFRCDPISEHNRLYWYRQTLGQGPEFLTYFQNEAQLEKSRLLSDRFSAERPKGSFSTLEIQRTEQGDSAMYLCASSPDRAGYGYTFGSGTRLTVV.

The chain employs TRBV27 and TRBJ2-7; 9 positions match TRBD1. Germline values: CDR1 MNHEY, CDR2 SMNVEV (reference sequence). V was pared by 5 bases and J by 3 bases, with 5 bases of the junction left unmatched. CDR3 length: 14 amino acids. The CDR3 sequence is CASSQQGAGYEQYF. The CDR3, as DNA: TGTGCCAGCAGTCAACAGGGGGCAGGCTACGAGCAGTACTTC.

DNA for the CDR3: TGTGCCAGCAGTGACTTCGGGACCGGGGCCAACGTCCTGACTTTC. Translated: CASSDFGTGANVLTF. The chain carries TRBV6-1 and TRBJ2-6; D could derive from TRBD1 or TRBD2 (5 bases each). CDR1 and CDR2 (germline): MNHNS, SASEGT. The CDR3 runs 15 residues. Trimming stripped 3 bases from V and 4 bases from J, with 10 bases between.

This clone was seen more than once but under ten times. The rearrangement joins TRBV6-5 to TRBJ1-3; D gene uncertain. The germline CDR1 and CDR2 sequences are MNHEY and SVGAGI. V lost 6 bases and J lost 4, with 16 bases in between. The CDR3 sequence is 15 residues long. The CDR3 coding sequence is TGTGCCAGCAGCTATCGGGGAACGGCCGGAAACACCATATATTTT. Its protein product is CASSYRGTAGNTIYF.

The chain employs TRBV6-1 and TRBJ1-6; 8 bases line up with TRBD1. After removal of 0 bases from V and 10 bases from J, the junction contained 8 bases not matched to a gene. The CDR3 sequence is 16 residues long. Per germline, CDR1 MNHNS and CDR2 SASEGT. This chain's CDR3 is CASSEAIGAGGSPLHF. In nucleotides, the CDR3 is TGTGCCAGCAGTGAAGCGATTGGGGCAGGGGGCTCACCCCTCCACTTT.

This clone appeared a single time. The V and J genes are TRBV5-1 and TRBJ2-1; D gene unclear. The CDR3 sequence is 14 residues long. Trimming took off 5 bases at V and 5 bases at J, with 14 bases between the two ends. CDR1 and CDR2 from the germline V gene are SGHRS and YFSETQ. CDR3 loop: CASSPRTADNEQFF. The CDR3 nucleotides are TGCGCCAGCAGTCCTAGGACGGCAGACAATGAGCAGTTCTTC.

This sequence joins TRBV2 and TRBJ2-7; D gene unclear. Germline values: CDR1 SNHLY, CDR2 FYNNEI. The V and J ends lost 2 bases and 1 base respectively, with 18 bases between them. The CDR3 sequence is 17 residues long. The DNA of the CDR3 is TGTGCCAGCAGTGAATTCGCATTGGGGATAGGGTCCTACGAGCAGTACTTC. Protein sequence: CASSEFALGIGSYEQYF.

The V gene is TRBV9, the J gene TRBJ2-3; D may be TRBD1 or TRBD2 (5 bases each). This CDR3 is built from 15 residues. Looked up from germline, CDR1 is SGDLS and CDR2 is YYNGEE. Trimming pared 2 bases from V and 1 base from J, leaving 11 bases between. In DNA, the CDR3 is TGTGCCAGCAGCGTCGGGGCGCGGGGCACAGATACGCAGTATTTT. Amino acid sequence: CASSVGARGTDTQYF. The variable domain in full, with the rest retrieved from reference TRBV9 and TRBJ2-3, is DSGVTQTPKHLITATGQRVTLRCSPRSGDLSVYWYQQSLDQGLQFLIQYYNGEERAKGNILERFSAQQFPDLHSELNLSSLELGDSALYFCASSVGARGTDTQYFGPGTRLTVL.

The rearrangement links TRBV5-8 to TRBJ1-1; D perhaps matches TRBD1 (5 bases). Germline V gene data show CDR1 as SGHTS and CDR2 as YDEGEE. The CDR3 covers 15 residues. The V gene lost 7 bases and the J gene lost 3 bases, with 19 bases spanning the gap. DNA of the CDR3: TGTGCCAGCCCTCTGGCAGGGTTAGGGGACACTGAAGCTTTCTTT. It specifies CASPLAGLGDTEAFF. Full variable domain (outside the CDR3, taken from reference TRBV5-8 and TRBJ1-1): EAGVTQSPTHLIKTRGQQATLRCSPISGHTSVYWYQQALGLGLQFLLWYDEGEERNRGNFPPRFSGRQFPNYSSELNVNALELEDSALYLCASPLAGLGDTEAFFGQGTRLTVV.

J is TRBJ2-7 and V is TRBV11-3, with D possibly TRBD2 on 6 matching bases. This CDR3 comprises 14 residues. CDR1 is SGHNT, CDR2 YENEEA, per germline. Trimming removed 5 bases at V and 4 bases at J, with 15 bases between. CDR3 region: CASSTGGKEYEQYF. Written as DNA, the CDR3 is TGTGCCAGCAGCACGGGCGGGAAAGAGTACGAGCAGTACTTC.

CDR3 amino acids: CASSWTLGDTQYF. As DNA, the CDR3 is TGCGCCAGCAGCTGGACATTAGGAGATACGCAGTATTTT. The rearrangement uses TRBV5-1 and TRBJ2-3; tentative D call: TRBD1 (5 bases). Per the germline V gene, CDR1 is SGHRS and CDR2 is YFSETQ. The CDR3 is 13 residues long. Trimming pared 3 bases from V and 5 bases from J, leaving 10 bases between.

This rearrangement joins TRBV14 to TRBJ2-2; 12 bases map to TRBD2. CDR3 length: 17 residues. V lost 6 bases and J lost 7; bases outside the gene matches: 12. CDR1 and CDR2 (germline): SGHDN, FVKESK. The CDR3 region is CASRLTSGGLPGGELFF. DNA for the CDR3: TGTGCCAGCAGGCTCACTAGCGGGGGGCTCCCAGGCGGGGAGCTGTTTTTT.

This sequence joins TRBV5-1 and TRBJ2-7, with TRBD2 matching over 11 bases. V lost 4 bases to trimming and J lost 3 bases; unmatched junction nucleotides: 21. CDR1 and CDR2 (germline): SGHRS, YFSETQ. CDR3 length: 20 amino acids. The CDR3 DNA reads as TGCGCCAGCAGCAATCGCGAACAGGGGGCGCCTAGCGGGAGGTACTACGAGCAGTACTTC. It specifies CASSNREQGAPSGRYYEQYF. The entire variable domain, with the rest obtained from reference TRBV5-1 and TRBJ2-7, is as follows: KAGVTQTPRYLIKTRGQQVTLSCSPISGHRSVSWYQQTPGQGLQFLFEYFSETQRNKGNFPGRFSGRQFSNSRSEMNVSTLELGDSALYLCASSNREQGAPSGRYYEQYFGPGTRLTVT.

The chain uses TRBV6-1 and TRBJ2-6; D is possibly TRBD2 (5 bases). The germline CDR1 and CDR2 sequences are MNHNS and SASEGT. The CDR3 loop spans 16 amino acids. V lost 1 base, J lost 3 bases, and 10 bases lay in between. The chain's CDR3 is CASSEDGGNGANVLTF. The CDR3, as DNA: TGTGCCAGCAGTGAAGATGGAGGTAATGGGGCCAACGTCCTGACTTTC.

This clone was counted only a few times. This chain links TRBV6-6 with TRBJ1-1; D is ambiguous. The length of the CDR3 is 11 residues. Germline CDR1 is MNHNY and CDR2 is SVGAGI (reference sequence). Deletions cut 6 bases from V and 1 base from J, with 3 bases between. The CDR3 sequence is CASRENTEAFF. CDR3 DNA sequence: TGTGCCAGCAGAGAGAACACTGAAGCTTTCTTT.

The rearrangement links TRBV4-1 to TRBJ1-1; no definite D call. The V end was cut by 2 bases, the J end by 2 bases, with 12 bases between. Per the germline V gene, CDR1 is MGHRA and CDR2 is YSYEKL. The CDR3 sequence is 15 residues long. In DNA form, the CDR3 reads TGCGCCAGCAGCCAAAGCTACGGATATAACACTGAAGCTTTCTTT. As protein: CASSQSYGYNTEAFF.

The rearrangement joins TRBV6-1 to TRBJ1-1; TRBD1 might be the D (5 bases). The V end was cut by 7 bases, the J end by 4 bases, with 16 bases between. The CDR3 is made up of 14 amino acids. Looked up from germline, CDR1 is MNHNS and CDR2 is SASEGT. CDR3 residues: CASIPLLGGTEAFF. The CDR3 DNA reads TGTGCCAGCATACCCCTTTTGGGGGGCACTGAAGCTTTCTTT.

This chain links TRBV14 with TRBJ1-2; D not certain. Trimming cost V 0 bases and J 5 bases, with 13 bases left between them. The germline gives CDR1 SGHDN, CDR2 FVKESK. The CDR3 has 15 residues. CDR3 residues: CASSQDARGWYGYTF. CDR3 sequence (DNA): TGTGCCAGCAGCCAAGATGCACGGGGATGGTATGGCTACACCTTC.